This TCR beta chain appears in the sequencing data of a study of T-cell memory formation after mild COVID-19 (dated by TCRdb to 2020 to 2023). With respect to the entire study: TCR sequence clusters from the two donors were largely donor specific. In two donors, T-cell clones that expanded and contracted after mild COVID-19 were tracked by sequencing TCRalpha and TCRbeta repertoires over time. Two young, previously healthy adult volunteers, one female and one male, were included in the cohort. What the study reported, not specific to this receptor: The study covered only a couple of mild cases, and larger cohorts including severe cases with pre-infection samples were considered necessary. The detection of some responding clones in pre-infection memory suggests that pre-existing cross-reactive memory T cells joined the SARS-CoV-2 response. Contracting CD4+ clones appeared mostly in the CM and EM memory subsets, whereas CD8+ clones were enriched in EMRA. SARS-CoV-2 specificity of the second-wave clones peaking on day 37 was not confirmed. Clones that contracted from day 15 to 85 showed balanced CD4/CD8 phenotypes, whereas a second wave of clones that expanded from day 15 to 37 leaned towards CD4+.

PBMCs were isolated by Ficoll-Paque density gradient centrifugation. Notes on this clonotype: Its antigen has not been determined. The record has no base qualities; no much larger clone is one base away.

Sequencing took place on an Illumina NovaSeq 6000. cDNA libraries for TCRalpha and TCRbeta were prepared by 5'RACE using constant-segment primers, with sample barcodes and unique molecular identifiers added. Trizol reagent was used to extract RNA from every sample. The libraries were amplified in two PCR steps, and the second step added a second sample barcode and Illumina TruSeq adapters. The libraries were sequenced on an Illumina NovaSeq using 2 x 150 bp paired-end reads. The source study handled its data this way. Reads were demultiplexed and collapsed into UMI-guided consensus sequences with migec v1.2.7. Using mixcr v2.1.11, UMI consensuses were aligned to TRA and TRB V and J templates and then assembled into clonotypes. A clonotype was counted as expanded or contracted only if both edgeR and NoisET called the change significant, with noise models trained on biological replicates. For edgeR calls, the thresholds were a false discovery rate-adjusted p below 0.01 and a log2 fold-change of 1. As an exploratory analysis of dynamics, max-normalized trajectories of the 1000 most abundant clonotypes were examined with PCA combined with hierarchical clustering. Separately sequenced CD4+ and CD8+ repertoires were used to assign a CD4 or CD8 phenotype to each responding clone. The public reads were reprocessed in TCRdb via fastp at Q25 and MiXCR, keeping in-frame beta chains. CDR3 protein sequences are deduplicated, and each keeps its most common genes and DNA. These V and J calls rely on TCRdb rather than the paper's analysis. Within this sample are under 450,000 distinct CDR3 sequences, with 13% to 15% of them counted one time only. Clones ranked in the top ten supply roughly a fifth of the sample.

Sequences were obtained from PBMCs or a T cell subset sorted from them (not recorded which). The receptor comes from a man aged 18 to 35 who had mild COVID-19 (a few samples of this study predate the infection). The sample titles of this study are shuffled in the database, so cell type and time point are left out; the donor was told from shared clones.

The CDR3 reads CASSPDSNEKLFF. The DNA sequence is given as TGCGCCAGCAGCCCCGACTCCAATGAAAAACTGTTTTTT. Recombination joined TRBV5-1 with TRBJ1-4; the D gene is unclear. Based on the germline V gene, the CDR1 and CDR2 sequences are SGHRS and YFSETQ. The CDR3 measures 13 amino acids from cysteine to phenylalanine. This entry keeps only the CDR3 DNA: 39 bases, framed from base 1. Trimming at the junction amounts to 4 bases on V and 5 bases on J, and the germline ends lie 9 bases apart.